What follows are 25 T cell receptor beta chains derived from one specimen sequenced in a study of OX40 agonist ivuxolimab in advanced cancers. Libraries were prepared by immunoSEQ multiplex PCR; TCRdb keeps only in-frame clonotypes and omits some of them. The repertoire has approximately 76,000 clones, approximately 83% of them found once; the top ten carry less than 6%. Material: CD4+ or CD8+ T cells sorted from blood, obtained in a trial of the OX40 agonist ivuxolimab. These receptors all stem from an adult with an advanced solid tumor such as melanoma, head and neck, liver or kidney cancer.

This clone was detected only a few times. The chain employs TRBV7-2 and TRBJ1-1; D remains ambiguous. Trimming took 1 base from V and 4 from J, leaving 10 bases between them. Germline V gene lookup returns CDR1 SGHTA and CDR2 FQGNSA. The CDR3 spans 14 residues. The CDR3 region is CASSLVPLGTEAFF. The CDR3, as DNA: TGTGCCAGCAGCTTAGTGCCCCTGGGCACTGAAGCTTTCTTT. Variable domain in full (rest from reference TRBV7-2 and TRBJ1-1): GAGVSQSPSNKVTEKGKDVELRCDPISGHTALYWYRQSLGQGLEFLIYFQGNSAPDKSGLPSDRFSAERTGGSVSTLTIQRTQQEDSAVYLCASSLVPLGTEAFFGQGTRLTVV.

The chain uses TRBV7-2 and TRBJ2-7; 8 bases agree with TRBD1. The junction had 9 bases not matched to a gene; V was cut back by 5 bases and J by 6 bases. The CDR3 length is 14 residues. Germline CDR1 and CDR2: SGHTA and FQGNSA. The CDR3 loop is CASSLGQGVGEQYF. CDR3 nucleotides: TGTGCCAGCAGCCTCGGACAGGGTGTGGGCGAGCAGTACTTC.

The chain is built from TRBV7-9 and TRBJ2-7; D perhaps matches TRBD1 (8 bases). V shed 4 bases and J shed 2 bases, with 12 bases lying between them. The CDR3 consists of 14 residues. Germline-derived CDR1 and CDR2 are SEHNR and FQNEAQ (reference sequence). As DNA, the CDR3 is TGTGCCAGCAGCTCAACAGGGGGGGCCTACGAGCAGTACTTC. Its protein product is CASSSTGGAYEQYF.

The rearrangement links TRBV19 to TRBJ1-6; tentatively, D is TRBD1 (6 bases). V was clipped by 4 bases and J by 6 bases, with 10 bases between them. Germline V CDR1 and CDR2: LNHDA, SQIVND (reference sequence). CDR3 size: 14 residues. In nucleotides, the CDR3 is TGTGCCAGTAGTACCCAACAGGGTAATTCACCCCTCCACTTT. Protein: CASSTQQGNSPLHF.

The chain couples TRBV5-1 to TRBJ2-1; TRBD1 agrees at 8 bases. Germline lookup yields CDR1 SGHRS and CDR2 YFSETQ. V lost 0 bases and J lost 10; bases outside the gene matches: 9. The CDR3 length is 15 residues. CDR3 DNA sequence: TGCGCCAGCAGCTTGGAAGGACAGGGATTCAGGGAGCAGTTCTTC. Translating gives CASSLEGQGFREQFF.

The chain has TRBV20-1 and TRBJ1-5; D not resolved. Deletions cut 5 bases from V and 8 bases from J, with 7 bases between. The germline CDR1 and CDR2 sequences are DFQATT and SNEGSKA (reference sequence). This CDR3 region has 10 residues. The CDR3 region has the DNA TGCAGTGCTCCCCAGGAGCCCCAGCATTTT. It is translated as CSAPQEPQHF.

This clone was seen only once. The chain combines TRBV7-3 with TRBJ1-2, with no clear D. Germline CDR1 is SGHTA and CDR2 is FQGTGA. There are 13 residues in the CDR3. V gave up 2 bases and J gave up 4 bases, with 8 bases separating them. The CDR3 loop is CASSLSSTYGYTF. The CDR3 DNA follows: TGTGCCAGCAGCTTATCTTCCACCTATGGCTACACCTTC.

CDR3 coding DNA: TGTGCCAGCAGCTTACCCGCCAGGACAGGGGGCGCCCGGGGGGAGCTGTTTTTT. As protein: CASSLPARTGGARGELFF. V and J are TRBV7-8 and TRBJ2-2, with 11 bases that match TRBD1. The trim removed 2 bases at V and 8 bases at J, leaving 13 bases unmatched. The CDR3 totals 18 residues. Germline lookup yields CDR1 SGHVS and CDR2 FQNEAQ.

The V call is TRBV11-2, the J call TRBJ1-3; 7 positions match TRBD1. The junction had 6 bases not matched to a gene; V was cut back by 1 base and J by 0 bases. CDR1 SGHAT and CDR2 FQNNGV come from the germline V gene. This CDR3 is built from 17 residues. CDR3 in DNA: TGTGCCAGCAGCTTAGGCCCGGACAGGTACTCTGGAAACACCATATATTTT. Protein sequence: CASSLGPDRYSGNTIYF.

V usage is TRBV11-2 and J usage is TRBJ2-3, with 7 bases identical to TRBD1. The CDR3 contains 18 residues. V trimming: 1 base; J trimming: 2 bases; junction bases outside the gene matches: 12. CDR1 and CDR2 from the germline V gene are SGHAT and FQNNGV. The CDR3 bases are TGTGCCAGCAGCTTAGTTTCACAGGGGTCACTCCCCACAGATACGCAGTATTTT. Translation gives CASSLVSQGSLPTDTQYF.

The J gene is TRBJ2-7, the V gene TRBV18; tentative D call: TRBD1 (5 bases). The CDR3 contains 14 residues. The V gene's germline CDR1 is KGHSH and CDR2 LQKENI. The germline V and J ends were trimmed by 3 bases and 2 bases, with 11 bases remaining between them. The CDR3 spells CASSPGPGPYEQYF. In DNA, the CDR3 is TGTGCCAGCTCACCGGGGCCGGGTCCCTACGAGCAGTACTTC.

This clone was seen a single time. V and J are TRBV7-9 and TRBJ2-6, with D possibly being TRBD2 (6 bases). Germline-derived CDR1 and CDR2 are SEHNR and FQNEAQ (reference sequence). V was cut by 5 bases and J by 0 bases, with 8 bases left in between. The CDR3 totals 15 residues. The CDR3 sequence is CASSPGGSGANVLTF. CDR3 in DNA: TGTGCCAGCAGCCCCGGGGGCTCTGGGGCCAACGTCCTGACTTTC.

The CDR3 nucleotides read TGTGCCAGCTCACCGGGGGTGTTGGGGAACAATCAGCCCCAGCATTTT. Its protein product is CASSPGVLGNNQPQHF. The V gene is TRBV18, the J gene TRBJ1-5, with D perhaps TRBD1 (5 bases). Germline-derived CDR1 and CDR2 are KGHSH and LQKENI. V lost 3 bases, J lost 3 bases, and 15 bases lay in between. The CDR3 extends over 16 amino acids.

This sequence joins TRBV19 and TRBJ1-1; 9 positions match TRBD1. The CDR3 extends over 15 amino acids. V lost 7 bases to trimming and J lost 1 base; unmatched junction nucleotides: 7. Germline CDR1 and CDR2: LNHDA and SQIVND (reference sequence). The CDR3, as DNA: TGTGCCAGTAAAACCCCGGGACAGGGGAACACTGAAGCTTTCTTT. It yields the protein CASKTPGQGNTEAFF.

The rearrangement uses TRBV18 and TRBJ1-2; 8 bases line up with TRBD1. Per the germline V gene, CDR1 is KGHSH and CDR2 is LQKENI. The CDR3 totals 15 residues. V dropped 1 base and J dropped 3; count of bases not matched to a gene: 4. CDR3 in amino acids: CASSPRTGRHYGYTF. CDR3 nucleotide sequence: TGTGCCAGCTCACCACGGACAGGGCGGCACTATGGCTACACCTTC.

This clone occurred once. The chain carries TRBV14 and TRBJ1-1; D is unresolved. This CDR3 has 16 residues. The germline gives CDR1 SGHDN, CDR2 FVKESK. V lost 1 base to trimming and J lost 0 bases, with 12 bases between them. Here the CDR3 reads CASSQAPGVMNTEAFF. Here the CDR3 DNA reads TGTGCCAGCAGCCAAGCCCCAGGCGTCATGAACACTGAAGCTTTCTTT.

This chain links TRBV25-1 with TRBJ2-1, with TRBD2 matching over 7 bases. V dropped 4 bases and J dropped 0; count of bases not matched to a gene: 3. In germline, CDR1 is MGHDK, CDR2 SYGVNS. This CDR3 region has 15 residues. The chain's CDR3 is CASSAGLSSYNEQFF. The CDR3 DNA reads as TGTGCCAGCAGTGCGGGACTAAGCTCCTACAATGAGCAGTTCTTC.

The rearrangement joins TRBV6-1 to TRBJ2-5; possible D gene TRBD1, 5 bases. The CDR3 is 13 amino acids. In germline, CDR1 is MNHNS, CDR2 SASEGT. V lost 4 bases to trimming and J lost 0 bases, with 6 bases between them. CDR3 nucleotide sequence: TGTGCCAGCAGTGCGACAGACCAAGAGACCCAGTACTTC. Its protein is CASSATDQETQYF.

The J gene is TRBJ2-7, the V gene TRBV7-2; D gene ambiguous. The CDR3 consists of 13 residues. Germline V lookup: CDR1 SGHTA, CDR2 FQGNSA. V lost 5 bases, J lost 1 base, and 9 bases lay in between. The CDR3 DNA follows: TGTGCCAGCAGCAGCAAGCGATCCTACGAGCAGTACTTC. The encoded protein is CASSSKRSYEQYF.

The V call is TRBV6-5, the J call TRBJ1-2; weak D call: TRBD1 (5 bases). The length of the CDR3 is 12 residues. The germline V and J ends were trimmed by 5 bases and 4 bases, with 8 bases remaining between them. Germline V gene sequence: CDR1 MNHEY, CDR2 SVGAGI. The DNA of the CDR3 is TGTGCCAGCAGTAGGGACCTCTATGGCTACACCTTC. It yields the protein CASSRDLYGYTF.

V and J are TRBV7-2 and TRBJ2-7; D tentatively fits TRBD1 or TRBD2 (5 bases each). The CDR3 covers 14 residues. Looked up from germline, CDR1 is SGHTA and CDR2 is FQGNSA. V lost 3 bases and J lost 3, with 12 bases in between. The DNA for the CDR3 is TGTGCCAGCAGCTTGGCAGGGAGCTTCTACGAGCAGTACTTC. Residues: CASSLAGSFYEQYF. Based on the CDR3 plus reference TRBV7-2 and TRBJ2-7, the full variable domain is GAGVSQSPSNKVTEKGKDVELRCDPISGHTALYWYRQSLGQGLEFLIYFQGNSAPDKSGLPSDRFSAERTGGSVSTLTIQRTQQEDSAVYLCASSLAGSFYEQYFGPGTRLTVT.

This chain joins TRBV7-9 and TRBJ1-4; 10 bases fit TRBD1. The junction had 2 bases not matched to a gene; V was cut back by 5 bases and J by 11 bases. Germline V lookup: CDR1 SEHNR, CDR2 FQNEAQ (reference sequence). The CDR3 runs 12 residues. The CDR3 coding sequence is TGTGCCAGCAGCCGGGGACAGGGGAAACTGTTTTTT. This translates into CASSRGQGKLFF.

The J gene is TRBJ2-7, the V gene TRBV10-3; either TRBD1 or TRBD2 may supply D (7 bases each). With 1 base removed from V and 2 bases from J, the gap between germline ends came to 12 bases. Germline-derived CDR1 and CDR2 are ENHRY and SYGVKD. The CDR3 contains 15 residues. CDR3 in amino acids: CAISEYSGGAYEQYF. CDR3 nucleotides: TGTGCCATCAGTGAGTATTCAGGGGGGGCCTACGAGCAGTACTTC.

This clone was counted once. The chain is built from TRBV11-1 and TRBJ1-1, with 9 bases fitting TRBD1. The CDR3 has 12 residues. Trimming cost V 5 bases and J 8 bases; bases outside gene matches: 3. Per the germline V gene, CDR1 is SGHAT and CDR2 is FQDESV (reference sequence). CDR3 amino acids: CASSHGTGEAFF. In DNA form, the CDR3 reads TGTGCCAGCAGCCACGGGACAGGGGAAGCTTTCTTT.

The sample holds one count of this clone. This chain's CDR3 is CASSSHSGGNNEQFF. Here the CDR3 DNA reads TGTGCCAGCAGCTCACACAGCGGGGGTAACAATGAGCAGTTCTTC. The rearrangement uses TRBV11-2 and TRBJ2-1, with 8 bases matching TRBD2. Unmatched junction bases numbered 7, after V lost 4 bases and J lost 5 bases. CDR1 is SGHAT and CDR2 is FQNNGV in the germline V gene. The CDR3 sequence is 15 residues long.